The clone carrying this T cell receptor beta chain came up many times. Its antigen is currently unknown. As for the cDNA, it was generated by 5'RACE with 10-nucleotide random UMIs. From 15-18 subjects, over 170 million TCR-beta sequences were obtained in each sequencing run. One entry per CDR3 protein, called by TCRdb with MiXCR from the 5' RACE reads. This table has fewer than 45,000 distinct CDR3 sequences, 11% appearing once. These data originate in a study of neurological immune-mediated disorders. Whole-study results and caveats: None of the CDR3 amino acid sequences found in expanded clones was shared across subjects. This suggests that the TCR-beta repertoires were private in all groups.

This CDR3 comprises 15 residues. Germline V gene sequence: CDR1 SGHRS, CDR2 YFSETQ. Unmatched junction bases numbered 10, after V lost 4 bases and J lost 8 bases. The time point denotes: technical triplicate 1. From 2 million PBMCs stored at -80 C, the unsorted libraries were generated. The chain employs TRBV5-1 and TRBJ2-1; 9 bases are shared with TRBD2. Input material: PBMCs. This clonotype originated in a man aged 55 to 70 with HTLV-1-associated myelopathy (HAM/TSP). CDR3 protein: CASSRSGTSSHEQFF. In DNA form, the CDR3 reads TGCGCCAGCAGCCGGTCCGGGACTAGCAGCCATGAGCAGTTCTTC.